Each of the 24 T cell receptor beta chains below was sequenced from the same sample in a study of radiation and T cells in renal cell carcinoma. Profiled with immunoSEQ multiplex PCR; TCRdb holds only in-frame clones, not every one. Altogether roughly 64,000 clones are present, 60% to 85% being singletons, with the ten largest covering roughly 7.5%. Time point reported: blood 4 weeks post-SBRT, at nephrectomy. The treatment denotes: 15 Gy SBRT to primary tumor, nephrectomy 4 weeks later. Sequencing was performed on blood, taken from a patient whose treatment included radiotherapy and nephrectomy. Receptors originate from a man between 60 and 70 years old with renal cell carcinoma.

The V and J genes are TRBV7-2 and TRBJ1-6; D unclear. Looked up from germline, CDR1 is SGHTA and CDR2 is FQGNSA. V was trimmed by 2 bases and J by 9 bases, leaving 8 bases between them. CDR3 length: 13 amino acids. In nucleotides, the CDR3 is TGTGCCAGCAGCTTATTGGAGGTTTCACCCCTCCACTTT. Amino acid sequence: CASSLLEVSPLHF.

Only one count was recorded for this clone. V and J are TRBV6-1 and TRBJ1-1, with TRBD1 matching 9 bases. V lost 4 bases, J lost 0 bases, and 3 bases stayed unmatched. Germline-derived CDR1 and CDR2 are MNHNS and SASEGT. This CDR3 has 15 amino acids. As DNA, the CDR3 is TGTGCCAGCAGTGGACAGGGGGATATGAACACTGAAGCTTTCTTT. Protein: CASSGQGDMNTEAFF.

The CDR3 nucleotides read TGTGCCAGCAGCCTGACAGGGGAGCAAGAGCAGTACTTC. Encoded protein: CASSLTGEQEQYF. The chain employs TRBV13 and TRBJ2-5; TRBD1 aligns across 8 bases. Trimming removed 5 bases from V and 11 bases from J; junction bases left unmatched: 10. This CDR3 contains 13 residues. Germline lookup yields CDR1 PRHDT and CDR2 FYEKMQ (reference sequence).

This sequence joins TRBV5-4 and TRBJ2-3, with unresolved D. The CDR3 extends over 13 amino acids. With 3 bases removed from V and 2 bases from J, the gap between germline ends came to 7 bases. From germline, CDR1 is SGHNT and CDR2 YYREEE (reference sequence). The CDR3 DNA reads as TGTGCCAGCAGCTCCCGCGACACAGATACGCAGTATTTT. This sequence encodes CASSSRDTDTQYF.

This clone was found once. The V gene is TRBV5-1, the J gene TRBJ2-3, with D perhaps matching TRBD2 (5 bases). This CDR3 spans 17 amino acids. Between the trimmed V and J ends, which lost 4 bases and 1 base, there was a span of 19 bases. Germline CDR1 reads SGHRS; CDR2 reads YFSETQ. The CDR3 loop is CASSPGRALAGTDTQYF. The DNA of the CDR3 is TGCGCCAGCAGCCCCGGGCGGGCCCTTGCGGGCACAGATACGCAGTATTTT.

This clone has a handful of counts. This sequence joins TRBV6-6 and TRBJ1-4; D unclear. Trimming took off 0 bases at V and 8 bases at J, with 13 bases between the two ends. The CDR3 sequence is 15 residues long. Germline assignment: CDR1 MNHNY and CDR2 SVGAGI (reference sequence). Written as DNA, the CDR3 is TGTGCCAGCAGTTACTCGGGGAGCTCCGGGGAAAAACTGTTTTTT. Translating it yields CASSYSGSSGEKLFF.

This sequence joins TRBV6-5 and TRBJ2-3; possibly TRBD1 for D (6 bases). The germline V gene has CDR1 MNHEY and CDR2 SVGAGI. V lost 6 bases and J 0 bases, leaving 13 bases between the germline ends. The CDR3 spans 15 residues. This chain's CDR3 is CASRQPTGSTDTQYF. CDR3 nucleotides: TGTGCCAGCAGACAACCGACAGGAAGCACAGATACGCAGTATTTT.

J is TRBJ1-6 and V is TRBV28; no reliable D call. The V gene lost 2 bases and the J gene lost 4 bases, with 6 bases spanning the gap. Germline assignment: CDR1 MDHEN and CDR2 SYDVKM. CDR3 length: 14 residues. In nucleotides, the CDR3 is TGTGCCAGCAGTTTAGTACAGTATAATTCACCCCTCCACTTT. Residues: CASSLVQYNSPLHF.

The V gene is TRBV6-5, the J gene TRBJ1-2; D gene uncertain. Germline V gene lookup returns CDR1 MNHEY and CDR2 SVGAGI. Trimming took off 4 bases at V and 2 bases at J, with 11 bases between the two ends. The CDR3 is 14 amino acids. The CDR3 loop is CASSSTFRNYGYTF. The CDR3, as DNA: TGTGCCAGCAGTTCAACCTTCAGAAACTATGGCTACACCTTC.

This chain uses TRBV19 with TRBJ1-4; D is possibly TRBD1 (5 bases). Germline V CDR1 and CDR2: LNHDA, SQIVND (reference sequence). The CDR3 sequence is 14 residues long. Deletions cut 5 bases from V and 4 bases from J, with 11 bases between. The CDR3 region is CASSLAGFNEKLFF. For the CDR3, the DNA is TGTGCCAGTAGTCTGGCAGGGTTTAATGAAAAACTGTTTTTT.

This clone was seen a single time. The V call is TRBV25-1, the J call TRBJ2-6; unclear D gene. The V gene lost 7 bases and the J gene lost 1 base, with 5 bases spanning the gap. Germline-derived CDR1 and CDR2 are MGHDK and SYGVNS. CDR3 length: 13 residues. CDR3 in DNA: TGTGCCAGCAAGTTATCTGGGGCCAACGTCCTGACTTTC. It is translated as CASKLSGANVLTF.

V gene TRBV2 combines with J gene TRBJ2-2, with D maybe TRBD2 (6 bases). V was shortened by 3 bases and J by 1 base, with 12 bases between the two germline ends. This CDR3 region has 16 residues. Germline V gene data show CDR1 as SNHLY and CDR2 as FYNNEI. Here the CDR3 DNA reads TGTGCCAGCAGTGAGCGCCTAGCGAGGAACACCGGGGAGCTGTTTTTT. Encoded protein: CASSERLARNTGELFF.

The gene calls are TRBV13 and TRBJ1-6, with D unresolved. This CDR3 contains 13 residues. Germline V CDR1 and CDR2: PRHDT, FYEKMQ (reference sequence). Trimming removed 6 bases from V and 5 bases from J, with 8 bases in between. CDR3 sequence reads: CASRRGNNSPLHF. The CDR3 coding sequence is TGTGCCAGCAGGAGAGGAAATAATTCACCCCTCCACTTT. Using reference TRBV13 and TRBJ1-6 for the parts outside the CDR3, the full variable domain is AAGVIQSPRHLIKEKRETATLKCYPIPRHDTVYWYQQGPGQDPQFLISFYEKMQSDKGSIPDRFSAQQFSDYHSELNMSSLELGDSALYFCASRRGNNSPLHFGNGTRLTVT.

The table lists this clone with a count of one. V usage is TRBV30 and J usage is TRBJ2-7; 7 positions match TRBD2. V was pared by 6 bases and J by 4 bases, with 6 bases of the junction left unmatched. Germline V lookup: CDR1 GTSNPN, CDR2 SVGIG (reference sequence). The CDR3 extends over 12 amino acids. CDR3 amino acids: CACLRGVYEQYF. The CDR3 DNA follows: TGTGCCTGCCTCCGGGGGGTTTACGAGCAGTACTTC.

The CDR3 reads CASSTRGTSGRAYNEQFF. CDR3 sequence (DNA): TGTGCCAGCAGCACCCGCGGGACTAGCGGGAGGGCCTACAATGAGCAGTTCTTC. V gene TRBV7-8 combines with J gene TRBJ2-1, with 16 nucleotides matching TRBD2. There are 18 residues in the CDR3. V trimming: 5 bases; J trimming: 2 bases; junction bases outside the gene matches: 6. The germline CDR1 and CDR2 sequences are SGHVS and FQNEAQ.

This clone was recorded only once. This chain uses TRBV4-3 with TRBJ1-1; D unresolved. V was cut by 1 base and J by 5 bases, with 14 bases left in between. There are 15 residues in the CDR3. CDR1 and CDR2 (germline): LGHNA, YSLEER. The CDR3 nucleotides are TGCGCCAGCAGCCAAGGAGTCACCCGTTGGACTGAAGCTTTCTTT. Amino acid sequence: CASSQGVTRWTEAFF.

The DNA of the CDR3 is TGTGCCAGCAGGCGGACAGGGGGCGCAGATACGCAGTATTTT. Translated, it gives CASRRTGGADTQYF. This chain uses TRBV7-9 with TRBJ2-3, with 11 nucleotides matching TRBD1. CDR1 SEHNR and CDR2 FQNEAQ come from the germline V gene (reference sequence). The junction had 3 bases not matched to a gene; V was cut back by 6 bases and J by 4 bases. The CDR3 has 14 amino acids.

The chain joins TRBV7-9 to TRBJ1-2; D call uncertain. V shed 3 bases and J shed 4 bases, with 27 bases lying between them. CDR3 length equals 19 residues. The germline gives CDR1 SEHNR, CDR2 FQNEAQ (reference sequence). CDR3 coding DNA: TGTGCCAGCAGCTTTGGTGGTGCAGGCCGACCCTCTGGTGGCTATGGCTACACCTTC. It specifies CASSFGGAGRPSGGYGYTF.

The sample holds one count of this clone. The gene calls are TRBV6-1 and TRBJ2-1; TRBD2 agrees at 8 bases. The CDR3 length is 15 residues. Trimming cost V 3 bases and J 3 bases; bases outside gene matches: 4. Per germline, CDR1 MNHNS and CDR2 SASEGT. CDR3 region: CASSDGRADYNEQFF. The CDR3 region has the DNA TGTGCCAGCAGTGACGGGAGGGCCGACTACAATGAGCAGTTCTTC.

This chain links TRBV28 with TRBJ2-5, with 8 bases aligning to TRBD2. Germline V lookup: CDR1 MDHEN, CDR2 SYDVKM. Trimming removed 5 bases from V and 7 bases from J; junction bases left unmatched: 9. This CDR3 is 14 amino acids long. CDR3 loop: CASSHTSGFVTQYF. The CDR3 coding sequence is TGTGCCAGCAGTCACACTAGCGGCTTCGTGACCCAGTACTTC.

The CDR3 region is CASSPNPPALGETQYF. DNA for the CDR3: TGTGCCAGCTCACCGAACCCTCCGGCATTGGGAGAGACCCAGTACTTC. The V call is TRBV18, the J call TRBJ2-5; no clear D gene. This CDR3 has 16 residues. V was cut by 3 bases and J by 4 bases, with 18 bases left in between. From germline, CDR1 is KGHSH and CDR2 LQKENI.

This rearrangement joins TRBV6-6 to TRBJ2-1; D gene uncertain. Germline CDR1 MNHNY, CDR2 SVGAGI (reference sequence). This CDR3 spans 15 amino acids. Between the trimmed V and J ends, which lost 5 bases and 2 bases, there was a span of 13 bases. The CDR3 bases are TGTGCCAGCAGTCCCCAAGGCCGTACCTACAATGAGCAGTTCTTC. Amino acid sequence: CASSPQGRTYNEQFF.

The chain has TRBV11-3 and TRBJ1-1; no reliable D call. Trimming cost V 0 bases and J 5 bases, with 13 bases left between them. Germline CDR1 and CDR2: SGHNT and YENEEA. This CDR3 is built from 15 residues. The CDR3 bases are TGTGCCAGCAGCTTAGATCAAGTAGGTGGGACTGAAGCTTTCTTT. Amino acids: CASSLDQVGGTEAFF.

The V call is TRBV5-1, the J call TRBJ2-3; D is possibly TRBD1 (6 bases). CDR3 length: 15 residues. V was shortened by 0 bases and J by 3 bases, with 11 bases between the two germline ends. In germline, CDR1 is SGHRS, CDR2 YFSETQ. The CDR3 sequence: CASSLDRAGTDTQYF. The CDR3 DNA reads as TGCGCCAGCAGCTTGGACAGGGCAGGAACAGATACGCAGTATTTT.